This T cell receptor beta chain was found in a study of response to subunit inactivated influenza vaccine. From the RT-PCR reads, TCRdb called clonotypes with MiXCR, one entry per CDR3 protein. Of 700,000 to 800,000 distinct CDR3 sequences detected, approximately 18% appear once; the ten largest clones hold roughly a tenth. Germline V gives CDR1 DFQATT, CDR2 SNEGSKA (reference sequence). The V end was cut by 6 bases, the J end by 2 bases, with 14 bases between. The CDR3 totals 14 residues. Sequenced material: PBMCs from blood, taken 5 days after vaccination. V gene TRBV20-1 combines with J gene TRBJ2-1; no definite D call. The clonotype was recovered from a man aged 45-65 years who received an inactivated influenza vaccine. CDR3 nucleotides: TGCAGTGCGTCAGTTAAATTCGCCTACAATGAGCAGTTCTTC. Its translation is CSASVKFAYNEQFF.